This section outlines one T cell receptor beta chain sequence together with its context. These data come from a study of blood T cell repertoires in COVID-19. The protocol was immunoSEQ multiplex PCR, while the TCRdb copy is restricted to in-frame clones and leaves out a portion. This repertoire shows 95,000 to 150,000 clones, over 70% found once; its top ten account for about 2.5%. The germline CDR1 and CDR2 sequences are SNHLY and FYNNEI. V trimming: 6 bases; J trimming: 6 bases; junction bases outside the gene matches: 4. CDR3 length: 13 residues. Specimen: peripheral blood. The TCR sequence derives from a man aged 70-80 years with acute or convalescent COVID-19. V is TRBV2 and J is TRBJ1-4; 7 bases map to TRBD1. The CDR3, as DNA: TGTGCCAGCAGGGACAGGCTCTATGAAAAACTGTTTTTT. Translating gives CASRDRLYEKLFF.